The 10 T cell receptor beta chains listed next were all sequenced from one sample in a study of Ad26.COV2.S vaccination and SARS-CoV-2 variants. The repertoire was sequenced with immunoSEQ multiplex PCR; TCRdb's copy has only in-frame clones and lacks some. The sample includes about 680,000 clones, 70% to 90% of them seen just once. Treatment given: roughly 20 received Ad26.COV2.S at low or high dose, single or two shots; about 5 received placebo; per-sample allocation not given. Material that was analyzed had been drawn on day 63 after the first vaccine or placebo injection. The source material was peripheral blood, sampled in a trial of Ad26.COV2.S vaccine versus placebo. The receptor source for this set is a person aged 18-60 years who received the Ad26.COV2.S COVID-19 vaccine or a placebo.

This clone was detected a few times. The gene calls are TRBV5-1 and TRBJ2-7; unclear D gene. This CDR3 region has 14 residues. Trimming pared 0 bases from V and 0 bases from J, leaving 7 bases between. Germline lookup yields CDR1 SGHRS and CDR2 YFSETQ. The CDR3 is CASSLEGVSYEQYF. The CDR3 DNA reads as TGCGCCAGCAGCTTGGAGGGCGTCTCCTACGAGCAGTACTTC.

V is TRBV29-1 and J is TRBJ1-2; 8 positions agree with TRBD1. V lost 6 bases, J lost 8 bases, and 5 bases stayed unmatched. From germline, CDR1 is SQVTM and CDR2 ANQGSEA. The length of the CDR3 is 11 residues. This CDR3 reads CSVVDRGGYTF. The CDR3, as DNA: TGCAGCGTGGTCGACAGGGGAGGCTACACCTTC.

V usage is TRBV5-4 and J usage is TRBJ1-1; maybe TRBD1 (6 bases). Trimming took 2 bases from V and 2 from J, leaving 10 bases between them. Germline CDR1 SGHNT, CDR2 YYREEE (reference sequence). CDR3 length equals 14 residues. CDR3 coding DNA: TGTGCCAGCAGCTTAGGACAGCCCAACACTGAAGCTTTCTTT. It encodes CASSLGQPNTEAFF.

This chain joins TRBV19 and TRBJ1-5; the D is unclear. The V end was cut by 7 bases, the J end by 4 bases, with 17 bases between. This CDR3 region has 15 residues. The V gene's germline CDR1 is LNHDA and CDR2 SQIVND (reference sequence). CDR3 sequence: CASTPTSTRNQPQHF. The CDR3 DNA follows: TGTGCCAGTACCCCCACTTCCACCAGGAATCAGCCCCAGCATTTT.

The chain is built from TRBV10-3 and TRBJ2-1; TRBD2 aligns across 9 bases. Trimming took 10 bases from V and 8 from J; bases not matched to a gene: 12. The CDR3 length is 14 residues. Germline CDR1 reads ENHRY; CDR2 reads SYGVKD. The CDR3, as DNA: TGTGCCACTTCCGGGACTAGCCTAGGAGATGAGCAGTTCTTC. This translates into CATSGTSLGDEQFF.

The chain has TRBV6-5 and TRBJ1-5; D unresolved. CDR1 is MNHEY and CDR2 is SVGAGI in the germline V gene. Trimming shortened V by 3 bases and J by 0 bases, and 9 bases separated the two germline ends. CDR3 size: 15 residues. The CDR3 loop is CASSYRRDSNQPQHF. The CDR3 coding sequence is TGTGCCAGCAGTTATCGTAGGGATAGCAATCAGCCCCAGCATTTT.

The chain is built from TRBV30 and TRBJ2-2, with no clear D. This CDR3 has 14 residues. The germline CDR1 and CDR2 sequences are GTSNPN and SVGIG (reference sequence). Trimming stripped 1 base from V and 0 bases from J, with 6 bases between. The CDR3 spells CAWSGRTNTGELFF. The CDR3 DNA is TGTGCCTGGAGTGGTCGGACGAACACCGGGGAGCTGTTTTTT.

The V call is TRBV10-3, the J call TRBJ2-7, with 10 bases lining up with TRBD2. The V gene end was trimmed by 6 bases and the J gene end by 4 bases; junction bases not matched to a gene: 6. Germline CDR1 and CDR2: ENHRY and SYGVKD. This CDR3 contains 14 residues. The CDR3 nucleotides are TGTGCCATCAGCTCAGCGGGAGGGCCTTACGAGCAGTACTTC. It yields the protein CAISSAGGPYEQYF.

This chain's CDR3 is CAIGGINQPQHF. The CDR3 nucleotides are TGTGCCATCGGGGGTATCAATCAGCCCCAGCATTTT. The V call is TRBV10-3, the J call TRBJ1-5; possible D gene TRBD1, 5 bases. Trimming stripped 8 bases from V and 3 bases from J, with 8 bases between. There are 12 residues in the CDR3. Looked up from germline, CDR1 is ENHRY and CDR2 is SYGVKD.

V is TRBV7-2 and J is TRBJ1-5; the D gene is possibly TRBD1 (6 bases). The CDR3 consists of 15 residues. Trimming took 5 bases from V and 3 from J, leaving 14 bases between them. Per germline, CDR1 SGHTA and CDR2 FQGNSA. The CDR3 is CASSAMQGNNQPQHF. Written as DNA, the CDR3 is TGTGCCAGCAGCGCTATGCAGGGGAACAATCAGCCCCAGCATTTT.